The TCR beta chain under discussion was sequenced for a study of identical twins. General observations from the study: Invariant MAIT and iNKT cells may have partly biased zero-insertion analyses.

CDR1 and CDR2 (germline): MGHDK, SYGVNS. Trimming removed 4 bases at V and 4 bases at J, with 14 bases between. The length of the CDR3 is 14 residues. This clonotype was found a few times. Its antigen is unknown. TCRdb reprocessed the 5' RACE reads with MiXCR, giving one entry per CDR3 protein. The table includes hundreds of thousands of distinct CDR3 sequences, less than 10% detected once. Separately, the same data were catalogued under a study of yellow fever vaccine responses in identical twins.

Sequencing was performed on PBMCs. The V call is TRBV25-1, the J call TRBJ2-7; D might be TRBD1 (5 bases). The receptor was isolated from a woman younger than 30 in good health. The DNA of the CDR3 is TGTGCCAGCAGTGTACCAGGGATTAATTACGAGCAGTACTTC. Amino acids: CASSVPGINYEQYF.